A single count supports the clone carrying this T cell receptor beta chain. Deletions cut 5 bases from V and 5 bases from J, with 12 bases between. The V gene's germline CDR1 is MNHNY and CDR2 SVGAGI (reference sequence). The CDR3 runs 13 residues. This record comes from a study of blood T cell repertoires in COVID-19. Only in-frame clones appear in the TCRdb table, and some are missing; sequencing was by immunoSEQ multiplex PCR. Seen here are 70,000 or so clones, roughly 72% observed once, and the top ten hold about 15%. The receptor was isolated from a man between 60 and 75 years old with COVID-19, enrolled during active disease. The specimen sequenced was peripheral blood. J is TRBJ2-5 and V is TRBV6-6; possibly TRBD1 for D (5 bases). For the CDR3, the DNA is TGTGCCAGCAGTCCCCAGGGTCTCGAGACCCAGTACTTC. Its translation is CASSPQGLETQYF.